This passage covers 30 T cell receptor beta chains from one sample sequenced in a study of T cell repertoires in cytomegalovirus infection. TCRdb ran MiXCR on the reads and lists one entry per CDR3 protein. Among more than 400,000 distinct CDR3 sequences listed, about a quarter were seen once. Material: PBMCs. The receptors stem from a human donor in good health (CMV status not recorded). Some clones in this sample may be carry-over from other donors' samples.

The rearrangement uses TRBV2 and TRBJ1-3; the D gene is possibly TRBD1 (6 bases). Germline V gene lookup returns CDR1 SNHLY and CDR2 FYNNEI. CDR3 length equals 14 residues. V lost 8 bases and J lost 2, with 13 bases in between. The CDR3 sequence: CASPNRDTGNTIYF. DNA for the CDR3: TGTGCCAGCCCGAACAGGGATACTGGAAACACCATATATTTT.

This clonotype showed up just a few times. The V call is TRBV27, the J call TRBJ2-1, with a possible D match to TRBD2 (6 bases). CDR1 is MNHEY, CDR2 SMNVEV, per germline (reference sequence). The length of the CDR3 is 16 residues. The V gene lost 4 bases and the J gene lost 4 bases, with 17 bases spanning the gap. The CDR3 here is CASSSGLSDPYNEQFF. Written as DNA, the CDR3 is TGTGCCAGCAGTTCCGGACTATCCGACCCTTACAATGAGCAGTTCTTC.

The CDR3 sequence is CASSQGDGQPQHF. The DNA of the CDR3 is TGTGCCAGTAGCCAGGGTGATGGTCAGCCCCAGCATTTT. The J gene is TRBJ1-5, the V gene TRBV19, with a weak D call TRBD1 (5 bases). Per the germline V gene, CDR1 is LNHDA and CDR2 is SQIVND (reference sequence). The CDR3 covers 13 residues. V lost 6 bases and J lost 6, with 12 bases in between. The full variable domain, in which reference TRBV19 and TRBJ1-5 provide the parts outside the CDR3, is DGGITQSPKYLFRKEGQNVTLSCEQNLNHDAMYWYRQDPGQGLRLIYYSQIVNDFQKGDIAEGYSVSREKKESFPLTVTSAQKNPTAFYLCASSQGDGQPQHFGDGTRLSIL.

This chain links TRBV4-3 with TRBJ1-1; D unresolved. Germline loops: CDR1 LGHNA, CDR2 YSLEER. CDR3 length equals 14 residues. V lost 0 bases to trimming and J lost 2 bases, with 7 bases between them. CDR3 loop: CASSQDSVNTEAFF. The DNA of the CDR3 is TGCGCCAGCAGCCAAGATTCGGTTAACACTGAAGCTTTCTTT.

This clonotype showed up many times. The J gene is TRBJ2-4, the V gene TRBV7-2; D might be TRBD2 (5 bases). The germline gives CDR1 SGHTA, CDR2 FQGNSA. The CDR3 length is 14 residues. Trimming took off 0 bases at V and 6 bases at J, with 9 bases between the two ends. In nucleotides, the CDR3 is TGTGCCAGCAGCTTAGCGGCTGGAGGAAACATTCAGTACTTC. The encoded protein is CASSLAAGGNIQYF.

This clonotype was picked up many times. The V gene is TRBV12-3 or TRBV12-4, the J gene TRBJ1-2, with a tentative D call TRBD1 (5 bases). CDR3 length: 16 residues. V lost 0 bases to trimming and J lost 7 bases, with 18 bases between them. In nucleotides, the CDR3 is TGTGCCAGCAGTTTAGCCCACAAGGGTGGGGGTGGTGGCTACACCTTC. It codes for CASSLAHKGGGGGYTF.

This clonotype was counted a single time. The V gene is TRBV5-6, the J gene TRBJ2-1, with a tentative D call TRBD2 (5 bases). The germline V gene has CDR1 SGHDT and CDR2 YYEEEE. The CDR3 is made up of 11 amino acids. Deletions cut 2 bases from V and 10 bases from J, with 7 bases between. The CDR3, as DNA: TGTGCCAGCAGCTTCCAGCGGGAGCAGTTCTTC. Translating it yields CASSFQREQFF. The full variable domain, its missing parts supplied by reference TRBV5-6 and TRBJ2-1, is DAGVTQSPTHLIKTRGQQVTLRCSPKSGHDTVSWYQQALGQGPQFIFQYYEEEERQRGNFPDRFSGHQFPNYSSELNVNALLLGDSALYLCASSFQREQFFGPGTRLTVL.

This clonotype is a singleton in its sample. The junction shows a germline mismatch at one end, possibly a read error. The genes are TRBV7-6 and TRBJ2-2, with 7 bases identical to TRBD1. Germline CDR1 SGHVS, CDR2 FNYEAQ. The CDR3 spans 19 residues. CDR3 protein: CASSPRRQGQVWITGELFF. The CDR3 DNA is TGTGCTAGCAGCCCCCGTCGACAGGGACAAGTTTGGATAACCGGGGAGCTGTTTTTT. The full variable domain, rest sourced from reference TRBV7-6 and TRBJ2-2, is GAGVSQSPRYKVTKRGQDVALRCDPISGHVSLYWYRQALGQGPEFLTYFNYEAQQDKSGLPNDRFSAERPEGSISTLTIQRTEQRDSAMYRCASSPRRQGQVWITGELFFGEGSRLTVL.

There are a few counts of this clonotype. The V call is TRBV2, the J call TRBJ2-3; no firm D call. The CDR3 runs 13 residues. Germline lookup yields CDR1 SNHLY and CDR2 FYNNEI. Trimming took 1 base from V and 7 from J, leaving 9 bases between them. The CDR3 region has the DNA TGTGCCAGCAGTGAAGAGCTGGCGAATACGCAGTATTTT. Encoded protein: CASSEELANTQYF.

This clonotype was observed a few times. CDR3 region: CASRDRLTEAFF. In DNA, the CDR3 is TGTGCCAGCAGAGACAGGTTAACTGAAGCTTTCTTT. The chain has TRBV6-2 or TRBV6-3 and TRBJ1-1; D is perhaps TRBD1 (6 bases). Germline V gene lookup returns CDR1 MNHEY and CDR2 SVGEGT. Trimming stripped 6 bases from V and 5 bases from J, with 10 bases between. The CDR3 sequence is 12 residues long.

This clonotype has at least ten counts. The J gene is TRBJ2-7, the V gene TRBV7-2; 9 nucleotides agree with TRBD2. The CDR3 totals 14 residues. With 4 bases clipped from V and 12 bases from J, the junction kept 13 bases outside the gene matches. CDR1 and CDR2 from the germline V gene are SGHTA and FQGNSA. The CDR3 nucleotides are TGTGCCAGCAGCTCCCTGGCAGCGGGGGGCCCTCCGTACGTC. Its protein product is CASSSLAAGGPPYV.

The genes are TRBV4-1 and TRBJ1-1, with D tentatively TRBD1 (6 bases). The CDR3 runs to 17 residues. CDR1 MGHRA and CDR2 YSYEKL come from the germline V gene. Trimming stripped 2 bases from V and 0 bases from J, with 16 bases between. CDR3 amino acids: CASSQRGPGQLNTEAFF. The CDR3 DNA reads TGCGCCAGCAGCCAAAGAGGCCCGGGACAACTGAACACTGAAGCTTTCTTT.

This clonotype was recorded many times. V is TRBV7-9 and J is TRBJ2-3; D not resolved. Germline loops: CDR1 SEHNR, CDR2 FQNEAQ (reference sequence). Trimming took off 5 bases at V and 2 bases at J, with 8 bases between the two ends. This CDR3 is 13 amino acids long. The CDR3 spells CASSPTLTDTQYF. For the CDR3, the DNA is TGTGCCAGCAGCCCCACCCTCACAGATACGCAGTATTTT.

V and J are TRBV6-6 and TRBJ1-4, with D hard to call. In germline, CDR1 is MNHNY, CDR2 SVGAGI (reference sequence). CDR3 length equals 14 residues. Trimming left V 2 bases short and J 2 bases short, with 6 bases between. The CDR3 here is CASSYLRTNEKLFF. The CDR3 DNA is TGTGCCAGCAGTTACCTCAGGACTAATGAAAAACTGTTTTTT.

A few counts support this clonotype. The chain couples TRBV19 to TRBJ1-1; possibly TRBD1 for D (6 bases). CDR1 and CDR2 (germline): LNHDA, SQIVND (reference sequence). V was pared by 2 bases and J by 3 bases, with 10 bases between. The CDR3 is 14 amino acids. In DNA form, the CDR3 reads TGTGCCAGTAGTATACAGGGGAGGGACACTGAAGCTTTCTTT. This codes for CASSIQGRDTEAFF.

This clonotype occurred many times. The chain combines TRBV7-2 with TRBJ2-5; unclear D gene. The CDR3 extends over 13 amino acids. V was shortened by 4 bases and J by 2 bases, with 8 bases between the two germline ends. The V gene's germline CDR1 is SGHTA and CDR2 FQGNSA. The CDR3 loop is CASSSGPQETQYF. In nucleotides, the CDR3 is TGTGCCAGCAGCTCTGGACCTCAAGAGACCCAGTACTTC.

In this sample, this clonotype turned up once. The chain combines TRBV7-2 with TRBJ2-3; TRBD1 matches at 7 bases. From germline, CDR1 is SGHTA and CDR2 FQGNSA. This CDR3 is built from 14 residues. V was pared by 5 bases and J by 5 bases, with 7 bases of the junction left unmatched. The CDR3 DNA sequence: TGTGCCAGCAGCAGGAGACAGGGCGAAGATACGCAGTATTTT. It codes for CASSRRQGEDTQYF.

In its sample, this clonotype was seen a few times. V is TRBV19 and J is TRBJ2-7; D is unresolved. This CDR3 has 15 residues. Trimming removed 1 base from V and 2 bases from J, with 12 bases in between. The germline gives CDR1 LNHDA, CDR2 SQIVND (reference sequence). The chain's CDR3 is CASSIAGPGPYEQYF. The CDR3 DNA reads TGTGCCAGTAGTATAGCCGGTCCAGGCCCCTACGAGCAGTACTTC.

This clonotype was detected many times. J is TRBJ2-7 and V is TRBV6-1; 12 bases fit TRBD2. V was clipped by 6 bases and J by 3 bases; unmatched bases: 6. Germline lookup yields CDR1 MNHNS and CDR2 SASEGT. This CDR3 is 15 amino acids long. Here the CDR3 DNA reads TGTGCCAGCAGGAAACTAGCGGGAGGTATCTACGAGCAGTACGTC. Translating gives CASRKLAGGIYEQYV.

This chain connects TRBV20-1 to TRBJ2-1, with TRBD1 matching over 9 bases. This CDR3 has 15 residues. V trimming: 6 bases; J trimming: 3 bases; junction bases outside the gene matches: 9. CDR1 and CDR2 (germline): DFQATT, SNEGSKA (reference sequence). CDR3 sequence (DNA): TGCAGTGCAGCCCGGACAGGGGTAGGCTACAATGAGCAGTTCTTC. Its translation is CSAARTGVGYNEQFF.

This clonotype was seen only a few times. This CDR3 reads CASSTTWTETQYF. CDR3 bases: TGCGCCAGCAGCACGACGTGGACGGAGACCCAGTACTTC. The V gene is TRBV4-3, the J gene TRBJ2-5; D unresolved. The CDR3 totals 13 residues. CDR1 is LGHNA, CDR2 YSLEER, per germline. Trimming removed 5 bases at V and 5 bases at J, with 12 bases between.

J is TRBJ1-1 and V is TRBV20-1; possibly TRBD1 for D (6 bases). V lost 6 bases and J 4 bases, leaving 15 bases between the germline ends. The CDR3 is 13 amino acids. The V gene's germline CDR1 is DFQATT and CDR2 SNEGSKA (reference sequence). The CDR3: CSAIWTVPTEAFF. The CDR3 DNA follows: TGCAGTGCAATTTGGACAGTACCCACTGAAGCTTTCTTT.

This clonotype has just a few counts. This chain joins TRBV12-3 or TRBV12-4 and TRBJ2-5; TRBD1 aligns across 7 bases. V lost 4 bases, J lost 4 bases, and 6 bases stayed unmatched. The CDR3 loop spans 14 amino acids. CDR3 region: CASSSDRDRETQYF. CDR3 DNA sequence: TGTGCCAGCAGTTCTGACAGGGACAGAGAGACCCAGTACTTC.

This clonotype was found many times. The chain is built from TRBV7-8 and TRBJ2-1; D gene uncertain. CDR3 length: 16 residues. Germline-derived CDR1 and CDR2 are SGHVS and FQNEAQ. V was cut by 1 base and J by 0 bases, with 10 bases left in between. CDR3 in amino acids: CASSLEGTNSYNEQFF. DNA of the CDR3: TGTGCCAGCAGCTTAGAAGGTACAAACTCCTACAATGAGCAGTTCTTC.

A few counts support this clonotype. This sequence joins TRBV4-1 and TRBJ1-1; TRBD1 agrees at 10 bases. Trimming took 1 base from V and 11 from J; bases not matched to a gene: 13. The germline gives CDR1 MGHRA, CDR2 YSYEKL. The CDR3 is 16 amino acids. Written as DNA, the CDR3 is TGCGCCAGCAGCCAAGGGTTGCGGGACAGGGGTCGGAGGGCTTTCTTT. This sequence encodes CASSQGLRDRGRRAFF.

The chain is built from TRBV13 and TRBJ1-2, with TRBD1 matching over 7 bases. The CDR3 has 15 residues. Germline V CDR1 and CDR2: PRHDT, FYEKMQ (reference sequence). V shed 5 bases and J 8 bases; nucleotides not matched to a gene: 14. The CDR3 region is CASSRGQPALGGYTF. The CDR3 DNA reads as TGTGCCAGCAGCCGGGGACAGCCTGCGTTGGGGGGCTACACCTTC.

The J gene is TRBJ2-1, the V gene TRBV4-3, with D possibly being TRBD2 (6 bases). The CDR3 loop spans 16 amino acids. In germline, CDR1 is LGHNA, CDR2 YSLEER. V lost 0 bases to trimming and J lost 4 bases, with 13 bases between them. The CDR3 coding sequence is TGCGCCAGCAGCCAAGATGGGGGACTTCCATACAATGAGCAGTTCTTC. Translated: CASSQDGGLPYNEQFF.

This chain uses TRBV10-3 with TRBJ1-4; D is unclear. The length of the CDR3 is 11 residues. Trimming shortened V by 5 bases and J by 7 bases, and 5 bases separated the two germline ends. The germline V gene encodes CDR1 ENHRY and CDR2 SYGVKD. CDR3 loop: CAISSGEKLFF. The CDR3 DNA sequence: TGTGCCATCAGTTCCGGTGAAAAACTGTTTTTT.

This clonotype was seen more than once but under ten times. One end of the junction is discordant with germline, which a read error may explain. This chain uses TRBV4-3 with TRBJ2-2; D is unclear. Germline V gives CDR1 LGHNA, CDR2 YSLEER. This CDR3 comprises 14 residues. The CDR3 is CASSQVINSGELFF. CDR3 bases: TGCGCCAGCAGCCAAGTAATTAACAGCGGGGAGCTGTTTTTT.

This rearrangement joins TRBV19 to TRBJ2-1; possible D gene TRBD1, 6 bases. Germline assignment: CDR1 LNHDA and CDR2 SQIVND (reference sequence). The CDR3 is 15 amino acids. The V gene lost 0 bases and the J gene lost 2 bases, with 8 bases spanning the gap. The CDR3 region is CASSIEQGTYNEQFF. In DNA, the CDR3 is TGTGCCAGTAGTATAGAACAGGGCACCTACAATGAGCAGTTCTTC.